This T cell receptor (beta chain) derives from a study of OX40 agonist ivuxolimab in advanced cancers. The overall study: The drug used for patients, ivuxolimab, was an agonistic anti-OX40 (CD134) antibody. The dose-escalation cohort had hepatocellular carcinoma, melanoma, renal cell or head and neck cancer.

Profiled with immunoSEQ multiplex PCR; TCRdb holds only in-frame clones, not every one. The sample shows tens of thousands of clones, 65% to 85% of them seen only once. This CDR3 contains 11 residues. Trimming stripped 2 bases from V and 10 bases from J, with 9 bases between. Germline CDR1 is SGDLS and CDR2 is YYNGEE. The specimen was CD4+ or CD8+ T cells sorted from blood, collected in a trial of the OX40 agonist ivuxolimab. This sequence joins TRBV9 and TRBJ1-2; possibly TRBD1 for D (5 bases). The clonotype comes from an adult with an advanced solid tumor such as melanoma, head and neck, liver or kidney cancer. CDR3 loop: CASSVAGYYTF. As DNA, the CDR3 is TGTGCCAGCAGCGTCGCAGGGTACTACACCTTC.